These T cell receptor beta chains were read from a single sample in a study of patients and donors after allogeneic stem cell transplantation. In TCRdb, the RT-PCR reads were re-called with MiXCR into one record per CDR3 protein. Of a few hundred thousand distinct CDR3 sequences listed, more than 35% are singletons. Sequencing was carried out using blood, either unsorted or a sorted T cell fraction (not recorded which). The origin of the receptors is a human donor who was either an allogeneic HSCT recipient or a stem cell or donor lymphocyte infusion donor (not recorded which). It is not recorded whose cells these are; they may come from a transplant donor. Both conserved end residues are part of each CDR3. The D gene is left open where the match is weak. The size of a clone is reported for some rows only, either as once, few or many, or as a class for expanded clones.

abundance | j_gene | v_gene | d_gene | CDR3nt | CDR3aa
NA | TRBJ2-2 | TRBV6-4 | NA | TGTGCCAGCAGTGACTCGGTCTTCGGGGAGCTGTTTTTT | CASSDSVFGELFF
NA | TRBJ2-1 | TRBV7-9 | TRBD2 | TGTGCCAGCAGCTCTGGGACTAGCGGGGTTGAGCAGTTCTTC | CASSSGTSGVEQFF
few | TRBJ1-5 | TRBV24-1 | NA | TGTGCCACCAGTGATTCAGGGTCCAGACAGCCCCAGCATTTT | CATSDSGSRQPQHF
NA | TRBJ1-1 | TRBV7-2 | NA | TGTGCCAGCAGCTTAGCAGGGGCGGACACTGAAGCTTTCTTT | CASSLAGADTEAFF
many | TRBJ1-2 | TRBV27 | NA | TGTGCCAGCAGTTTAAGTAGCTCCGCCTATGGCTACACCTTC | CASSLSSSAYGYTF
NA | TRBJ1-2 | TRBV5-8 | TRBD1 | TGTGCCAGCAGCTCGGGACAGGGAGGCCCTTCCGGCTACACCTTC | CASSSGQGGPSGYTF
NA | TRBJ1-1 | TRBV3-1 | NA | TGTGCCAGCAGCCAAGAATACCGGGGAGATGAAGCTTTCTTT | CASSQEYRGDEAFF
NA | TRBJ2-5 | TRBV5-1 | TRBD2 | TGCGCCAGCAGCGACGGACTAGCGGGAGAGACCCAGTACTTC | CASSDGLAGETQYF
NA | TRBJ2-1 | TRBV28 | NA | TGTGCCAGCAGTCCCCCAGGGGGGTTCGGGATGCCCTACAATGAGCAGTTCTTC | CASSPPGGFGMPYNEQFF
NA | TRBJ2-4 | TRBV3-1 | NA | TGTGCCAGCAGTCTTACAGCCAAAAACATTCAGTACTTC | CASSLTAKNIQYF
few | TRBJ1-1 | TRBV27 | TRBD1 | TGTGCCAGCAGTTTATCAGGACAGGGGGCTGTTGAAGCTTTCTTT | CASSLSGQGAVEAFF
few | TRBJ1-5 | TRBV20-1 | TRBD1 | TGCAGTGCTTCGAACTTCAGGGGGATCGGCAATCAGCCCCAGCATTTT | CSASNFRGIGNQPQHF
NA | TRBJ1-1 | TRBV5-1 | TRBD1 | TGCGCCAGCAGCTTTACAGGGGAACCTTACACTGAAGCTTTCTTT | CASSFTGEPYTEAFF
few | TRBJ1-1 | TRBV12-3/TRBV12-4 | NA | TGTGCCAGCAGTTTTGTTGGGAGTGTGGCTTTCTTT | CASSFVGSVAFF
NA | TRBJ1-4 | TRBV6-6 | NA | TGTGCCAGCAGAGTATCCGGGACGCCTAATGAAAAACTGTTTTTT | CASRVSGTPNEKLFF
NA | TRBJ2-7 | TRBV7-9 | NA | TGTGCCAGCAGTTTCGACACCTACGAGCAGTACTTC | CASSFDTYEQYF
NA | TRBJ1-1 | TRBV29-1 | NA | TGCAGCGTTGTTCGAGACAGAAGTGAAGCTTTCTTT | CSVVRDRSEAFF
NA | TRBJ1-1 | TRBV5-1 | NA | TGCGCCAGCAGCTCCGAGGGTGAAGCTTTCTTT | CASSSEGEAFF
NA | TRBJ1-2 | TRBV29-1 | NA | TGCAGCGTTTCTACAGGGCTTTCTGGCTACACCTTC | CSVSTGLSGYTF
NA | TRBJ2-3 | TRBV3-1 | TRBD2 | TGTGCCAGCAGCCTAACTAGCGGGGGGAAAGATACGCAGTATTTT | CASSLTSGGKDTQYF
NA | TRBJ1-2 | TRBV3-1 | NA | TGTGCCAGCAGCCAAGGAACCCAGACAGGCAACTATGGCTACACCTTC | CASSQGTQTGNYGYTF
NA | TRBJ1-5 | TRBV20-1 | NA | TGCAGTGCCGCGGGGTTAAGCAATCAGCCCCAGCATTTT | CSAAGLSNQPQHF
NA | TRBJ1-5 | TRBV19 | NA | TGTGCCAGTAGTATCGGACCCAACAAGGAGAGCAATCAGCCCCAGCATTTT | CASSIGPNKESNQPQHF
NA | TRBJ2-3 | TRBV14 | NA | TGTGCCAGCAGCCATCCGACGGGGTTGTATGCCACAGATACGCAGTATTTT | CASSHPTGLYATDTQYF
few | TRBJ2-3 | TRBV28 | TRBD2 | TGTGCCAGCAGTTTATTCCGGGGGGCAGATACGCAGTATTTT | CASSLFRGADTQYF